These 20 T cell receptor beta chains share one sample of origin, sequenced in a study of spatial heterogeneity in lung cancer. MiXCR, applied by TCRdb to the 5' RACE reads, yields one record per CDR3 protein. This sample has 7,500 to 10,000 distinct CDR3 sequences, with 20% to 25% found just once. Time point given: blood at routine non-recurrence follow-up after resection. The sequenced sample was PBMCs, obtained at follow-up. The origin of the receptors is a female donor with early-stage non-small cell lung cancer.

This clonotype qualifies as medium-sized. The V and J genes are TRBV10-3 and TRBJ2-1, with 9 nucleotides matching TRBD2. With 4 bases clipped from V and 5 bases from J, the junction kept 15 bases outside the gene matches. The CDR3 is made up of 18 amino acids. The germline gives CDR1 ENHRY, CDR2 SYGVKD. CDR3 protein: CAISAGLAGYGKHNEQFF. The CDR3 bases are TGTGCCATCAGTGCAGGTCTAGCGGGATATGGAAAACACAATGAGCAGTTCTTC.

This clonotype is classed as medium-sized. J is TRBJ2-1 and V is TRBV5-1, with 14 bases identical to TRBD2. Trimming at V came to 5 bases and at J to 9 bases, leaving 13 bases not matched to a gene. Germline V gene lookup returns CDR1 SGHRS and CDR2 YFSETQ. The CDR3 has 17 residues. CDR3 in amino acids: CASRPAPTSGRAGEQFF. The CDR3 nucleotides are TGCGCCAGCAGGCCAGCACCGACTAGCGGGAGGGCGGGTGAGCAGTTCTTC.

The sample holds a few counts of this clonotype. The V call is TRBV29-1, the J call TRBJ1-1; TRBD1 aligns across 7 bases. The V and J ends lost 1 base and 5 bases, in that order; junction bases with no gene match: 4. This CDR3 has 13 residues. The V gene's germline CDR1 is SQVTM and CDR2 ANQGSEA. CDR3 coding DNA: TGCAGCGTTGAAGTAGGGGGCCTGACTGAAGCTTTCTTT. Protein: CSVEVGGLTEAFF. Complete variable domain (other parts from reference TRBV29-1 and TRBJ1-1): SAVISQKPSRDICQRGTSLTIQCQVDSQVTMMFWYRQQPGQSLTLIATANQGSEATYESGFVIDKFPISRPNLTFSTLTVSNMSPEDSSIYLCSVEVGGLTEAFFGQGTRLTVV.

V and J are TRBV2 and TRBJ2-1; perhaps TRBD1 as D (6 bases). V was shortened by 3 bases and J by 10 bases, with 13 bases between the two germline ends. The CDR3 spans 13 residues. Germline V gene data show CDR1 as SNHLY and CDR2 as FYNNEI. CDR3 DNA sequence: TGTGCCAGCAGTGATCAGGGGTTGGCCGAGCAGTTCTTC. This encodes CASSDQGLAEQFF.

The rearrangement links TRBV3-1 to TRBJ1-3; D gene ambiguous. V gave up 5 bases and J gave up 0 bases, with 11 bases separating them. The CDR3 totals 15 residues. Germline CDR1 LGHDT, CDR2 YNNKEL (reference sequence). The CDR3: CASSGSRTSGNTIYF. CDR3 in DNA: TGTGCCAGCAGCGGTAGTCGTACCTCTGGAAACACCATATATTTT. The whole variable domain, filled in from reference TRBV3-1 and TRBJ1-3, reads DTAVSQTPKYLVTQMGNDKSIKCEQNLGHDTMYWYKQDSKKFLKIMFSYNNKELIINETVPNRFSPKSPDKAHLNLHINSLELGDSAVYFCASSGSRTSGNTIYFGEGSWLTVV.

Concerning this clonotype: With a much larger clone just one base away, this may be a read error. The chain has TRBV30 and TRBJ2-1; D is possibly TRBD2 (5 bases). The CDR3 has 14 amino acids. CDR1 and CDR2 (germline): GTSNPN, SVGIG (reference sequence). The CDR3 sequence: CAWSVLGIGNKQFF. CDR3 DNA sequence: TGTGCCTGGAGTGTACTCGGGATAGGCAATAAGCAGTTCTTC.

By proportion, this clonotype is medium-sized. The rearrangement links TRBV30 to TRBJ1-5, with 7 bases lining up with TRBD1. The CDR3 length is 16 residues. With V trimmed by 3 bases and J by 3 bases, 11 bases remained unmatched. CDR1 is GTSNPN, CDR2 SVGIG, per germline (reference sequence). CDR3 in amino acids: CAWSPYIDRANQPQHF. The CDR3 DNA reads TGTGCCTGGAGCCCCTACATCGACAGGGCCAATCAGCCCCAGCATTTT.

This clonotype showed up just a few times. The J gene is TRBJ2-7, the V gene TRBV5-1; 7 bases fit TRBD1. CDR1 is SGHRS and CDR2 is YFSETQ in the germline V gene. The CDR3 loop spans 11 amino acids. After removal of 7 bases from V and 2 bases from J, the junction contained 0 bases not matched to a gene. The CDR3 sequence is CASQGAYEQYF. DNA for the CDR3: TGCGCCAGCCAGGGGGCCTACGAGCAGTACTTC.

The rearrangement links TRBV14 to TRBJ2-3, with D possibly matching TRBD2 (5 bases). Trimming cost V 1 base and J 6 bases, with 17 bases left between them. The CDR3 is made up of 16 amino acids. The germline V gene encodes CDR1 SGHDN and CDR2 FVKESK. The CDR3 DNA reads TGTGCCAGCAGCCAAGTCTCTCGGGGTATAGCTGATACGCAGTATTTT. It yields the protein CASSQVSRGIADTQYF.

This clonotype is labeled medium-sized. The CDR3 here is CASSPRGTGEQYF. The CDR3 DNA follows: TGTGCCAGCAGCCCACGGGGGACCGGGGAGCAGTACTTC. The chain employs TRBV7-8 and TRBJ2-7; TRBD2 is a possible D gene (6 bases). CDR1 is SGHVS and CDR2 is FQNEAQ in the germline V gene. The V and J ends lost 5 bases and 7 bases respectively, with 15 bases between them. The CDR3 consists of 13 residues.

The chain has TRBV7-3 and TRBJ2-2; 9 bases match TRBD2. The V segment lost 5 bases and the J segment 0 bases; nucleotides outside the gene matches: 7. Germline CDR1 is SGHTA and CDR2 is FQGTGA. The CDR3 consists of 17 residues. CDR3 amino acids: CASSAPRGGSNTGELFF. The CDR3 DNA follows: TGTGCCAGCAGCGCCCCGCGGGGGGGATCGAACACCGGGGAGCTGTTTTTT. The variable domain in full, with the rest retrieved from reference TRBV7-3 and TRBJ2-2, is GAGVSQTPSNKVTEKGKYVELRCDPISGHTALYWYRQSLGQGPEFLIYFQGTGAADDSGLPNDRFFAVRPEGSVSTLKIQRTERGDSAVYLCASSAPRGGSNTGELFFGEGSRLTVL.

This clonotype was found a few times. J is TRBJ1-5 and V is TRBV6-1; D is unclear. CDR1 and CDR2 (germline): MNHNS, SASEGT. Trimming took off 3 bases at V and 2 bases at J, with 8 bases between the two ends. This CDR3 spans 14 amino acids. The CDR3 DNA reads as TGTGCCAGCAGTGACAATCGAGGCAATCAGCCCCAGCATTTT. Translated: CASSDNRGNQPQHF.

In its sample, this clonotype ranks as medium-sized. This chain connects TRBV29-1 to TRBJ1-1; 7 bases are shared with TRBD1. The V gene end was trimmed by 7 bases and the J gene end by 2 bases; junction bases not matched to a gene: 7. Looked up from germline, CDR1 is SQVTM and CDR2 is ANQGSEA. This CDR3 spans 13 amino acids. CDR3 loop: CSAPGQLNTEAFF. The CDR3 DNA is TGCAGCGCGCCGGGACAGTTAAACACTGAAGCTTTCTTT.

About this clonotype: A much larger clone sits a single nucleotide away, making a read error possible. V and J are TRBV10-3 and TRBJ2-1; TRBD1 or TRBD2 may be the D gene (5 bases each). In germline, CDR1 is ENHRY, CDR2 SYGVKD. This CDR3 spans 13 amino acids. The CDR3 reads CVTPGTAYNEQFF. As DNA, the CDR3 is TGTGTCACTCCCGGGACGGCCTACAATGAGCAGTTCTTC.

The rearrangement links TRBV29-1 to TRBJ2-7; TRBD1 matches 7 bases. The V gene's germline CDR1 is SQVTM and CDR2 ANQGSEA. The CDR3 has 15 amino acids. V shed 0 bases, J shed 1 base, and the junction held 6 bases outside the gene matches. CDR3 DNA sequence: TGCAGCGTTGAAGATCGTGCAGGGGGTTCCTACGAGCAGTACTTC. Translated: CSVEDRAGGSYEQYF.

This clonotype showed up just a few times. V usage is TRBV29-1 and J usage is TRBJ2-3, with D maybe TRBD1 (5 bases). The CDR3 contains 14 residues. Germline V gene lookup returns CDR1 SQVTM and CDR2 ANQGSEA. V was shortened by 7 bases and J by 1 base, with 15 bases between the two germline ends. CDR3 sequence reads: CSDTGASGTDTQYF. Written as DNA, the CDR3 is TGCAGCGACACAGGAGCGTCAGGCACAGATACGCAGTATTTT.

This clonotype occurred a few times. Written as DNA, the CDR3 is TGTGCCAGCAGCGTAGAAACGGGAGCTGGAGATACGCAGTATTTT. It codes for CASSVETGAGDTQYF. The chain combines TRBV9 with TRBJ2-3; tentative D call: TRBD2 (6 bases). Trimming pared 0 bases from V and 5 bases from J, leaving 13 bases between. Germline V gene data show CDR1 as SGDLS and CDR2 as YYNGEE. The CDR3 has 15 amino acids.

This clonotype rates as medium-sized. The V and J genes are TRBV19 and TRBJ1-1; the D gene is possibly TRBD1 (6 bases). This CDR3 spans 17 amino acids. With 3 bases removed from V and 0 bases from J, the gap between germline ends came to 17 bases. Germline V gives CDR1 LNHDA, CDR2 SQIVND (reference sequence). CDR3 sequence: CASSMIPGQPMNTEAFF. The CDR3 DNA follows: TGTGCCAGTAGTATGATTCCTGGACAGCCCATGAACACTGAAGCTTTCTTT.

The CDR3, as DNA: TGTGCCAGTAGTGTCGGGGACAGGAGGGTGGGCGCTGAAGCTTTCTTT. Translated, it gives CASSVGDRRVGAEAFF. The chain joins TRBV19 to TRBJ1-1, with TRBD1 matching over 8 bases. The germline CDR1 and CDR2 sequences are LNHDA and SQIVND (reference sequence). This CDR3 has 16 residues. Trimming took 5 bases from V and 6 from J; bases not matched to a gene: 14.

The chain couples TRBV7-9 to TRBJ2-7, with 9 bases fitting TRBD1. J gave up 4 bases and V 5 bases, and 12 bases lay outside the gene matches. This CDR3 comprises 16 residues. Germline CDR1 SEHNR, CDR2 FQNEAQ (reference sequence). In nucleotides, the CDR3 is TGTGCCAGCAGCGGAGCCGGGACAGGGTTGTTGTACGAGCAGTACTTC. This translates into CASSGAGTGLLYEQYF.